These T cell receptor beta chains were read from a single sample in a study of T cell responses to AZD1222 COVID-19 vaccine. Produced via immunoSEQ multiplex PCR; TCRdb's table is partial and in-frame only. The sample has 110,000 or so clones, more than 75% seen once. This specimen was peripheral blood, taken on day 0 of AZD1222 vaccination. The receptors were sampled from an adult in good health. The CDR3 runs from the conserved cysteine through the conserved F or W. The order of the fields is D gene, clone size, J gene, V gene, CDR3 length, CDR3 DNA, CDR3 protein. A D gene is named only where the DNA matches it firmly. Size values are once, few and many counts, or a class for expanded clones, and some rows have none.

d_gene: TRBD1
abundance: -
j_gene: TRBJ1-2
v_gene: TRBV30
len: 15
CDR3nt: TGTGCCTGGAGTGAGTCCGGGACAGGGTTGAGTGGCTACACCTTC
CDR3aa: CAWSESGTGLSGYTF

d_gene: -
abundance: -
j_gene: TRBJ2-1
v_gene: TRBV7-7
len: 14
CDR3nt: TGTGCCAGCAGCATTGGTACAGTGGGAGCTGAGCAGTTCTTC
CDR3aa: CASSIGTVGAEQFF

d_gene: -
abundance: once
j_gene: TRBJ2-5
v_gene: TRBV27
len: 15
CDR3nt: TGTGCCAGCATGCTTCTAGGGGCTGGGCAAGAGACCCAGTACTTC
CDR3aa: CASMLLGAGQETQYF

d_gene: -
abundance: -
j_gene: TRBJ1-2
v_gene: TRBV29-1
len: 11
CDR3nt: TGCAGCGCCGGCCGCGACGACGGCTACACCTTC
CDR3aa: CSAGRDDGYTF

d_gene: -
abundance: -
j_gene: TRBJ2-5
v_gene: TRBV7-9
len: 16
CDR3nt: TGTGCCAGCCGAGTCCTTCAGGGGAAGGGGCAAGAGACCCAGTACTTC
CDR3aa: CASRVLQGKGQETQYF

d_gene: -
abundance: -
j_gene: TRBJ1-1
v_gene: TRBV5-1
len: 15
CDR3nt: TGCGCCAGCAGCTTGGGGCAGGGCATGAACACTGAAGCTTTCTTT
CDR3aa: CASSLGQGMNTEAFF

d_gene: -
abundance: -
j_gene: TRBJ2-7
v_gene: TRBV5-1
len: 12
CDR3nt: TGCGCCAGCAGTTTAGACAATGCCGAGCAGTACTTC
CDR3aa: CASSLDNAEQYF

d_gene: TRBD2
abundance: -
j_gene: TRBJ2-7
v_gene: TRBV9
len: 14
CDR3nt: TGTGCCAGCAGCGTAGACGGGAGGTCCTACGAGCAGTACTTC
CDR3aa: CASSVDGRSYEQYF

d_gene: TRBD2
abundance: -
j_gene: TRBJ2-1
v_gene: TRBV30
len: 16
CDR3nt: TGTGCCTGGACTGGGCCTAGCGGGGCCTCCTACAATGAGCAGTTCTTC
CDR3aa: CAWTGPSGASYNEQFF

d_gene: TRBD1
abundance: -
j_gene: TRBJ1-5
v_gene: TRBV6-2/TRBV6-3
len: 14
CDR3nt: TGTGCCAGCAGTTTAATGACAGGGGGCAAGCCCCAGCATTTT
CDR3aa: CASSLMTGGKPQHF

d_gene: -
abundance: -
j_gene: TRBJ1-1
v_gene: TRBV15
len: 13
CDR3nt: TGTGCCACCAGCAGAGATTTCCAGGGAGAAGCTTTCTTT
CDR3aa: CATSRDFQGEAFF

d_gene: -
abundance: -
j_gene: TRBJ2-3
v_gene: TRBV19
len: 14
CDR3nt: TGTGCCAGTAGTATTCGTCTCAACACAGATACGCAGTATTTT
CDR3aa: CASSIRLNTDTQYF

d_gene: -
abundance: -
j_gene: TRBJ1-1
v_gene: TRBV18
len: 15
CDR3nt: TGTGCCAGCTCCGGTAAACAGGGCAGGAACACTGAAGCTTTCTTT
CDR3aa: CASSGKQGRNTEAFF

d_gene: -
abundance: -
j_gene: TRBJ1-2
v_gene: TRBV5-6
len: 14
CDR3nt: TGTGCCAGCAGCTCTCCAGGGTCGGACTATGGCTACACCTTC
CDR3aa: CASSSPGSDYGYTF

d_gene: -
abundance: -
j_gene: TRBJ1-2
v_gene: TRBV7-3
len: 16
CDR3nt: TGTGCCAGCAGGGAGGGAGGGGACACACCTAACTATGGCTACACCTTC
CDR3aa: CASREGGDTPNYGYTF

d_gene: TRBD2
abundance: medium-sized
j_gene: TRBJ2-1
v_gene: TRBV9
len: 16
CDR3nt: TGTGCCAGCAGCGTCGGAAGCGGGAGCGCCTACAATGAGCAGTTCTTC
CDR3aa: CASSVGSGSAYNEQFF

d_gene: -
abundance: -
j_gene: TRBJ2-2
v_gene: TRBV10-3
len: 13
CDR3nt: TGTGCCATCAGTGACAGGGTGGACGGGGAGCTGTTTTTT
CDR3aa: CAISDRVDGELFF

d_gene: -
abundance: -
j_gene: TRBJ2-1
v_gene: TRBV1
len: 16
CDR3nt: TGCACCAGCAGCCAAGAGTCGCGGGAGGGGGGGAATGAGCAGTTCTTC
CDR3aa: CTSSQESREGGNEQFF

d_gene: -
abundance: -
j_gene: TRBJ2-2
v_gene: TRBV6-6
len: 13
CDR3nt: TGTGCCAGCAGTTACCCGAACACCGGGGAGCTGTTTTTT
CDR3aa: CASSYPNTGELFF

d_gene: TRBD1
abundance: -
j_gene: TRBJ1-3
v_gene: TRBV27
len: 15
CDR3nt: TGTGCCAGCAGTTCACAGGGGGCAGCTGGAAACACCATATATTTT
CDR3aa: CASSSQGAAGNTIYF

d_gene: -
abundance: -
j_gene: TRBJ1-6
v_gene: TRBV3-1/TRBV3-2
len: 13
CDR3nt: TGTGCCAGCAGCCAAGATGACGTGGCACCCCTCCACTTT
CDR3aa: CASSQDDVAPLHF

d_gene: -
abundance: -
j_gene: TRBJ1-3
v_gene: TRBV7-3
len: 12
CDR3nt: TGTGCCAGCAGCGAAGCTGGAAACACCATATATTTT
CDR3aa: CASSEAGNTIYF

d_gene: -
abundance: -
j_gene: TRBJ1-6
v_gene: TRBV30
len: 16
CDR3nt: TGTGCCTGGTCACTGCAGGGCGGAGGCTATAATTCACCCCTCCACTTT
CDR3aa: CAWSLQGGGYNSPLHF

d_gene: TRBD1
abundance: -
j_gene: TRBJ1-1
v_gene: TRBV4-2
len: 15
CDR3nt: TGTGCCAGCAGCCAAGCGACAGGGTATAACACTGAAGCTTTCTTT
CDR3aa: CASSQATGYNTEAFF

d_gene: TRBD1
abundance: -
j_gene: TRBJ1-4
v_gene: TRBV3-1/TRBV3-2
len: 14
CDR3nt: TGTGCCAGCAGCTATAGGGGGCTGCGTGAAAAACTGTTTTTT
CDR3aa: CASSYRGLREKLFF

d_gene: -
abundance: -
j_gene: TRBJ2-5
v_gene: TRBV6-6
len: 12
CDR3nt: TGTGCCAGCAGGAATAACCAAGAGACCCAGTACTTC
CDR3aa: CASRNNQETQYF

d_gene: TRBD1
abundance: -
j_gene: TRBJ2-7
v_gene: TRBV29-1
len: 13
CDR3nt: TGCAGCGTTGAAGAGGACAGGAGATACGAGCAGTACTTC
CDR3aa: CSVEEDRRYEQYF

d_gene: TRBD1
abundance: once
j_gene: TRBJ2-1
v_gene: TRBV2
len: 15
CDR3nt: TGTGCCACCAGGACCGGGACAGGGCGATACAATGAGCAGTTCTTC
CDR3aa: CATRTGTGRYNEQFF

d_gene: -
abundance: -
j_gene: TRBJ1-1
v_gene: TRBV6-6
len: 14
CDR3nt: TGTGCCAGCAGGACCCGGGAGGGGAACACTGAAGCTTTCTTT
CDR3aa: CASRTREGNTEAFF

d_gene: -
abundance: -
j_gene: TRBJ1-4
v_gene: TRBV6-5
len: 13
CDR3nt: TGTGCCAGCAGTTACAGGGTGGGTGAAAAACTGTTTTTT
CDR3aa: CASSYRVGEKLFF

d_gene: TRBD1
abundance: once
j_gene: TRBJ1-2
v_gene: TRBV5-1
len: 16
CDR3nt: TGCGCCAGCAGCTGGGGCGGGACAGGGGAAGGCTATGGCTACACCTTC
CDR3aa: CASSWGGTGEGYGYTF

d_gene: TRBD2
abundance: -
j_gene: TRBJ2-7
v_gene: TRBV11-2
len: 14
CDR3nt: TGTGCCAGCAGCCGAGCGGGAGCTTTGTACGAGCAGTACTTC
CDR3aa: CASSRAGALYEQYF

d_gene: -
abundance: few
j_gene: TRBJ2-2
v_gene: TRBV19
len: 16
CDR3nt: TGTGCCAGCCTCCGGGCAAGCGGAACGAACACCGGGGAGCTGTTTTTT
CDR3aa: CASLRASGTNTGELFF

d_gene: -
abundance: -
j_gene: TRBJ2-7
v_gene: TRBV4-3
len: 15
CDR3nt: TGCGCCAGCAGCCAAGAAGAGTCTACAACCTACGAGCAGTACTTC
CDR3aa: CASSQEESTTYEQYF

d_gene: -
abundance: -
j_gene: TRBJ2-3
v_gene: TRBV9
len: 15
CDR3nt: TGTGCCAGCAGCGGGGGAGGAGGGACCACAGATACGCAGTATTTT
CDR3aa: CASSGGGGTTDTQYF

d_gene: -
abundance: -
j_gene: TRBJ1-1
v_gene: TRBV19
len: 15
CDR3nt: TGTGCCATCCGGAGGGGGGCAGGGATGAACACTGAAGCTTTCTTT
CDR3aa: CAIRRGAGMNTEAFF

d_gene: -
abundance: once
j_gene: TRBJ2-7
v_gene: TRBV12-3/TRBV12-4
len: 13
CDR3nt: TGTGCCAGCAGCCCCGTTACAGTGCGCGAGCAGTACTTC
CDR3aa: CASSPVTVREQYF

d_gene: -
abundance: -
j_gene: TRBJ1-5
v_gene: TRBV3-1/TRBV3-2
len: 12
CDR3nt: TGTGCCAGCAGCCAAAAAAATCAGCCCCAGCATTTT
CDR3aa: CASSQKNQPQHF

d_gene: -
abundance: -
j_gene: TRBJ1-6
v_gene: TRBV6-5
len: 12
CDR3nt: TGTGCCAGCGCAGCAACCCATTCACCCCTCCACTTT
CDR3aa: CASAATHSPLHF

d_gene: -
abundance: -
j_gene: TRBJ2-7
v_gene: TRBV25-1
len: 13
CDR3nt: TGTGCCAGCAGTGATGGGGGAACAGGGAGGCAGTACTTC
CDR3aa: CASSDGGTGRQYF

d_gene: -
abundance: -
j_gene: TRBJ2-7
v_gene: TRBV7-9
len: 14
CDR3nt: TGTGCCAGCAGTGGGACACCCGCCGCCTACGAGCAGTACTTC
CDR3aa: CASSGTPAAYEQYF